This TCR beta chain was sequenced in a study of blood T cell repertoires in COVID-19. Looked up from germline, CDR1 is KGHSH and CDR2 is LQKENI. The length of the CDR3 is 15 residues. Germline trimming cut 4 bases from V and 3 bases from J; bases unmatched to any gene: 8. Clones were read by immunoSEQ multiplex PCR, and TCRdb kept only the in-frame ones, dropping some. Of some 50,000 clones in the sample, about 82% were seen once. The clonotype originates from a woman between 55 and 75 years old with acute or convalescent COVID-19. This chain uses TRBV18 with TRBJ2-7; 8 bases are a match to TRBD1. What was sequenced was peripheral blood. CDR3 region: CASSRGTGQGYEQYF. Written as DNA, the CDR3 is TGTGCCAGCTCACGCGGGACAGGCCAGGGCTACGAGCAGTACTTC.